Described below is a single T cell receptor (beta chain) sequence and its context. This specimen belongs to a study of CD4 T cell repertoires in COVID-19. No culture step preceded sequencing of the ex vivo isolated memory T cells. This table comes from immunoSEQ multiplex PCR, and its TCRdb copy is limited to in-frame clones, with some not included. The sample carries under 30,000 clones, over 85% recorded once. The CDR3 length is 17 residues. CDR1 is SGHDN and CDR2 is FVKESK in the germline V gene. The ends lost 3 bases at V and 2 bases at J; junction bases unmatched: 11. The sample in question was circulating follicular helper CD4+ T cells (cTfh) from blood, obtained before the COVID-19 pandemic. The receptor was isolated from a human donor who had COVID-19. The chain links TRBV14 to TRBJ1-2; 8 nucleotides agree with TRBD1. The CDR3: CASSQVRGLPSNYGYTF. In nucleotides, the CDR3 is TGTGCCAGCAGCCAGGTCAGGGGGCTCCCCTCCAACTATGGCTACACCTTC.